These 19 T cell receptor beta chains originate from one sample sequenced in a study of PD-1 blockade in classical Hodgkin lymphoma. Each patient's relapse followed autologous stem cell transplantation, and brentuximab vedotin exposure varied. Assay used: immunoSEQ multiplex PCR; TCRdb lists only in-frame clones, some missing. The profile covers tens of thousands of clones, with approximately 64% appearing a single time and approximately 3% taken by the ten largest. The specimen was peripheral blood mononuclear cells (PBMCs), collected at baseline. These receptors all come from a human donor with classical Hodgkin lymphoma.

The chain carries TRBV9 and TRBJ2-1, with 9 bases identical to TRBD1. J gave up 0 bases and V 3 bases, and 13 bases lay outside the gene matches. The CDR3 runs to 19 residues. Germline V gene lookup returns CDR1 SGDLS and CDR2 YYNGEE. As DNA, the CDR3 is TGTGCCAGCAGCGCCGACAGGGGGAAAGCGGAAAGCTCCTACAATGAGCAGTTCTTC. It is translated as CASSADRGKAESSYNEQFF.

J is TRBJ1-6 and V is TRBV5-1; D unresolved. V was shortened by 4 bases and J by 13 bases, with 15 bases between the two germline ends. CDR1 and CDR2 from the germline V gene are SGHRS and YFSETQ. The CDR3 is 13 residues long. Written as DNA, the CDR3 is TGCGCCAGCAGCCCGACCCCATCTTTGCCCCTCCACTTT. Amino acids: CASSPTPSLPLHF.

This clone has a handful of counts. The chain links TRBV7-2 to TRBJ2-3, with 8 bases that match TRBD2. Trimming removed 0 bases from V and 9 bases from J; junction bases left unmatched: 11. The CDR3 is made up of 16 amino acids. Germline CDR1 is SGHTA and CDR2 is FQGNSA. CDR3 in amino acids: CASSLAPWRGAQTQYF. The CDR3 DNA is TGTGCCAGCAGCTTAGCCCCCTGGCGGGGGGCCCAAACGCAGTATTTT.

CDR3 DNA: TGTGCCAGCAGTGAATTCGGAAGCTCCTATAATTCACCCCTCCACTTT. As protein: CASSEFGSSYNSPLHF. V gene TRBV25-1 combines with J gene TRBJ1-6, with D unresolved. The ends were cut back, 1 base at V and 0 bases at J, with 7 bases in the middle. This CDR3 region has 16 residues. Per the germline V gene, CDR1 is MGHDK and CDR2 is SYGVNS.

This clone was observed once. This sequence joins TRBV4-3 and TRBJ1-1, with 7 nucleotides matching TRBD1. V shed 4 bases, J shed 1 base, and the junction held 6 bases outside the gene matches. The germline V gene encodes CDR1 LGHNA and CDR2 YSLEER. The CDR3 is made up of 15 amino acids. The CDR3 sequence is CASSLDRAANTEAFF. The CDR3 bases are TGCGCCAGCAGCCTCGACAGGGCGGCGAACACTGAAGCTTTCTTT.

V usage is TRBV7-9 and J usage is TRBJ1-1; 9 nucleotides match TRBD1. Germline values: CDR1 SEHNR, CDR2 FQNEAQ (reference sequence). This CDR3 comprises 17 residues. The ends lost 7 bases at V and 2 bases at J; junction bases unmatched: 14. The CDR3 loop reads CASNPTGTGPANTEAFF. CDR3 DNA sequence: TGTGCCAGCAACCCGACGGGGACAGGGCCCGCAAACACTGAAGCTTTCTTT. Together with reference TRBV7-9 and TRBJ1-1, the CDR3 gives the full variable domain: DTGVSQNPRHKITKRGQNVTFRCDPISEHNRLYWYRQTLGQGPEFLTYFQNEAQLEKSRLLSDRFSAERPKGSFSTLEIQRTEQGDSAMYLCASNPTGTGPANTEAFFGQGTRLTVV.

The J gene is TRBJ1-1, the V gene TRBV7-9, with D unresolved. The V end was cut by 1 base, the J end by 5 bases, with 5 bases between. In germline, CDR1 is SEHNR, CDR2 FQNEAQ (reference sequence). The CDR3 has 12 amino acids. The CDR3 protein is CASSLEVTEAFF. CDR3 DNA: TGTGCCAGCAGCTTAGAAGTGACTGAAGCTTTCTTT.

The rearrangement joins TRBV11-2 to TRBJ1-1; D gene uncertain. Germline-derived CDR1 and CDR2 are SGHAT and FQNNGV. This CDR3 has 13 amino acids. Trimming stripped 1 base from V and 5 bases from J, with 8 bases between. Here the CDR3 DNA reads TGTGCCAGCAGCTTAGGGGTATGGACTGAAGCTTTCTTT. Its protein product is CASSLGVWTEAFF.

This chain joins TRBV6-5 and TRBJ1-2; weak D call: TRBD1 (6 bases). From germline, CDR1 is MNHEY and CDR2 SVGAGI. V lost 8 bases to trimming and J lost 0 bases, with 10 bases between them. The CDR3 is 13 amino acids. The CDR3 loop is CASEGHSNYGYTF. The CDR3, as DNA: TGTGCCAGCGAGGGACATTCTAACTATGGCTACACCTTC.

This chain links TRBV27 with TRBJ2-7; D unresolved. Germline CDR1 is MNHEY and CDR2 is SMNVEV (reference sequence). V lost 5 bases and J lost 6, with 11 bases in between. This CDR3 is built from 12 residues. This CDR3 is CASSPPTGEQYF. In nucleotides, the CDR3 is TGTGCCAGCAGTCCACCTACCGGCGAGCAGTACTTC.

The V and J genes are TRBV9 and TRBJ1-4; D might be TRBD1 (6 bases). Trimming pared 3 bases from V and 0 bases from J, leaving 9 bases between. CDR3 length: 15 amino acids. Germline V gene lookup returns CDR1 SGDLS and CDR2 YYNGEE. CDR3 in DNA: TGTGCCAGCAGCGCGGGGGCTGCAACTAATGAAAAACTGTTTTTT. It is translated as CASSAGAATNEKLFF. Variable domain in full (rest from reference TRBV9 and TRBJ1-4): DSGVTQTPKHLITATGQRVTLRCSPRSGDLSVYWYQQSLDQGLQFLIQYYNGEERAKGNILERFSAQQFPDLHSELNLSSLELGDSALYFCASSAGAATNEKLFFGSGTQLSVL.

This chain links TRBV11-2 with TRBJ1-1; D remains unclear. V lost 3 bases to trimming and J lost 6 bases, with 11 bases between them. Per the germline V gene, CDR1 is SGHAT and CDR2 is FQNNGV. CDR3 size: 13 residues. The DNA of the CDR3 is TGTGCCAGCAGCTTTGCGGGGAAGGCTGAAGCTTTCTTT. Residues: CASSFAGKAEAFF.

For the CDR3, the DNA is TGTGCCAGCAGTTTTGACCCGGGGGCGCAGGATGGCTACACCTTC. Protein product: CASSFDPGAQDGYTF. V usage is TRBV28 and J usage is TRBJ1-2, with a weak D call TRBD1 (6 bases). Germline CDR1 and CDR2: MDHEN and SYDVKM. The CDR3 is 15 amino acids. V lost 3 bases, J lost 6 bases, and 17 bases lay in between.

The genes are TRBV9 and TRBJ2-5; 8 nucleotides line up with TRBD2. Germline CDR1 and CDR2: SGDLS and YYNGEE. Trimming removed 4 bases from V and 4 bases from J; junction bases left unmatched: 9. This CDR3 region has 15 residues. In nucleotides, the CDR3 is TGTGCCAGCAGCTTTCACGGGGGGGCCGGAGAGACCCAGTACTTC. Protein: CASSFHGGAGETQYF. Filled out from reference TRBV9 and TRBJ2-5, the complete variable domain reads DSGVTQTPKHLITATGQRVTLRCSPRSGDLSVYWYQQSLDQGLQFLIQYYNGEERAKGNILERFSAQQFPDLHSELNLSSLELGDSALYFCASSFHGGAGETQYFGPGTRLLVL.

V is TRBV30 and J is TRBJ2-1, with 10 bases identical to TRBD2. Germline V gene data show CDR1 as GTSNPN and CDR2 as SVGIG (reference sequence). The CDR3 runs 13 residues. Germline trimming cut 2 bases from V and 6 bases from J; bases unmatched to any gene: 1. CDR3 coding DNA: TGTGCCTGGAGTAGCGGGAGGGCCAATGAGCAGTTCTTC. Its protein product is CAWSSGRANEQFF.

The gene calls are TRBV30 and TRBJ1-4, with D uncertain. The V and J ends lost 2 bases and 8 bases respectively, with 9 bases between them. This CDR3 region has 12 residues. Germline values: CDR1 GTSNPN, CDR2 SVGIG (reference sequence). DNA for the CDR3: TGTGCCTGGAGTATGGTGGCAGAAAAACTGTTTTTT. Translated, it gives CAWSMVAEKLFF.

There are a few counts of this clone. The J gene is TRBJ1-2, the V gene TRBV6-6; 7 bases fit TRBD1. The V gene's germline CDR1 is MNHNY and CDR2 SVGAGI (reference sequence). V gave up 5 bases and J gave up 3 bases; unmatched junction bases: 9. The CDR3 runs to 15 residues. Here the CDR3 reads CASSRLTGIDYGYTF. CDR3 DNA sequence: TGTGCCAGCAGTCGATTGACAGGGATCGACTATGGCTACACCTTC.

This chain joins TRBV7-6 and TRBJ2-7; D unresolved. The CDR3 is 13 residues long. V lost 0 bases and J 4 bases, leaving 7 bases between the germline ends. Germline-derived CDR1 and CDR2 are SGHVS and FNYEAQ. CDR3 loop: CASSLAVEYEQYF. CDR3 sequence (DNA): TGTGCCAGCAGCTTAGCGGTAGAGTACGAGCAGTACTTC.

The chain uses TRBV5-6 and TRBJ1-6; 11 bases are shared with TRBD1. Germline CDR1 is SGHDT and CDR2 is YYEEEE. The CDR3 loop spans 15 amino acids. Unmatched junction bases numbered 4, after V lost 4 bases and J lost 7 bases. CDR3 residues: CASSGDRGGNSPLHF. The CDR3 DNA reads TGTGCCAGCAGCGGGGACAGGGGGGGAAATTCACCCCTCCACTTT.